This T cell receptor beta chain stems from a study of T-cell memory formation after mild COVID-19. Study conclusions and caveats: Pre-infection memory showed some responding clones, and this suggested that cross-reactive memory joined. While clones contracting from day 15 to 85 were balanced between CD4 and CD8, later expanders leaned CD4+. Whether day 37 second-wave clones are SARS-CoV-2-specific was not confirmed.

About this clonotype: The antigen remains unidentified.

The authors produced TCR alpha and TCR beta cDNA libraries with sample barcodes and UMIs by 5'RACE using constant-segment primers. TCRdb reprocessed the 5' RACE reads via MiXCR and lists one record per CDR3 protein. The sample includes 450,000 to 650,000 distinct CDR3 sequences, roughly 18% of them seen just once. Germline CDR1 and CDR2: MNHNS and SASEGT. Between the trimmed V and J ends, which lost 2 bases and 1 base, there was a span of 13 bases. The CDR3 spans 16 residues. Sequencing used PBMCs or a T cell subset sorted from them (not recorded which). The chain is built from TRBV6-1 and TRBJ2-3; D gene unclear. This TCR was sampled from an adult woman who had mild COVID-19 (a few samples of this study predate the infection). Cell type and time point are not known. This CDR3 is CASSERAWVGTDTQYF. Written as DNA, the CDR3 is TGTGCCAGCAGTGAAAGGGCCTGGGTTGGCACAGATACGCAGTATTTT.